This T cell receptor (beta chain) was captured by sequencing in a study of T cell responses to AZD1222 COVID-19 vaccine. The CDR3 has 14 residues. Germline loops: CDR1 MRHNA, CDR2 SNTAGT. V lost 3 bases and J 7 bases, leaving 13 bases between the germline ends. The assay was immunoSEQ multiplex PCR, and TCRdb's table has in-frame clones only and misses some. The sample has 65,000 to 85,000 clones; nearly 90% are singletons. Sequenced here: peripheral blood, sampled on day 0 of AZD1222 vaccination. This clonotype originated in an adult in good health. This chain connects TRBV6-4 to TRBJ1-5; weak D call: TRBD1 (5 bases). The DNA for the CDR3 is TGTGCCAGCAGTGAGTACGACGGGGGACAGCCCCAGCATTTT. Protein sequence: CASSEYDGGQPQHF.